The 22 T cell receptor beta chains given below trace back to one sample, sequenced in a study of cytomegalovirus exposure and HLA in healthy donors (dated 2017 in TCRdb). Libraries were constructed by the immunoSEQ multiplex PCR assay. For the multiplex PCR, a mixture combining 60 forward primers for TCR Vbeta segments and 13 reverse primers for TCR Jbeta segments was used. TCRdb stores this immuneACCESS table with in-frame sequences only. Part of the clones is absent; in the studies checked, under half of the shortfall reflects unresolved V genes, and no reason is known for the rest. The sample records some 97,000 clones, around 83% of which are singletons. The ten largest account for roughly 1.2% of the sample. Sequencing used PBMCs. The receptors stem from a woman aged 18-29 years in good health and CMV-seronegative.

Written as DNA, the CDR3 is TGTGCCAGCAGCTTAAGCGGCAGCCTCTATGGCTACACCTTC. It is translated as CASSLSGSLYGYTF. The chain links TRBV7-9 to TRBJ1-2; D unresolved. V was cut by 2 bases and J by 4 bases, with 11 bases left in between. The germline gives CDR1 SEHNR, CDR2 FQNEAQ (reference sequence). The CDR3 spans 14 residues.

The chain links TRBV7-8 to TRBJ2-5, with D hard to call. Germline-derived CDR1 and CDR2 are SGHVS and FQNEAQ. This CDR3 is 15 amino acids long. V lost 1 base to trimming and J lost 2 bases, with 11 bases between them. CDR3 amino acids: CASSLDTADQETQYF. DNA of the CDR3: TGTGCCAGCAGCTTAGATACGGCGGATCAAGAGACCCAGTACTTC.

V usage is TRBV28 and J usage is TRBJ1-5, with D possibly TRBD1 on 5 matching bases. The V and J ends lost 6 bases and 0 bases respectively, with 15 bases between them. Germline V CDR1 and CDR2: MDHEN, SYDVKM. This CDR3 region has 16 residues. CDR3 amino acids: CASRPKSRASNQPQHF. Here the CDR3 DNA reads TGTGCCAGCAGACCAAAGAGCAGGGCTAGCAATCAGCCCCAGCATTTT. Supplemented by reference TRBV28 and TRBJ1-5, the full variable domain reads DVKVTQSSRYLVKRTGEKVFLECVQDMDHENMFWYRQDPGLGLRLIYFSYDVKMKEKGDIPEGYSVSREKKERFSLILESASTNQTSMYLCASRPKSRASNQPQHFGDGTRLSIL.

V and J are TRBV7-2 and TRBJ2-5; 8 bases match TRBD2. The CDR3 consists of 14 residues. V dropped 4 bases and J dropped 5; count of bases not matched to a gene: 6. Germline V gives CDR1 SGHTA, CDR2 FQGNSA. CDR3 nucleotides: TGTGCCAGCAGCTACGCGGGGGGAGGGGAGACCCAGTACTTC. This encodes CASSYAGGGETQYF. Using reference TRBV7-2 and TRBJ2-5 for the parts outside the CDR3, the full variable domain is GAGVSQSPSNKVTEKGKDVELRCDPISGHTALYWYRQSLGQGLEFLIYFQGNSAPDKSGLPSDRFSAERTGGSVSTLTIQRTQQEDSAVYLCASSYAGGGETQYFGPGTRLLVL.

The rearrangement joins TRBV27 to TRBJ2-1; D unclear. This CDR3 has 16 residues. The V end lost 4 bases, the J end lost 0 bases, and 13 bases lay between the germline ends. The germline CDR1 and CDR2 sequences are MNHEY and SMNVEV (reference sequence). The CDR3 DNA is TGTGCCAGCAGTTCACGACTTATTAACTCCTACAATGAGCAGTTCTTC. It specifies CASSSRLINSYNEQFF.

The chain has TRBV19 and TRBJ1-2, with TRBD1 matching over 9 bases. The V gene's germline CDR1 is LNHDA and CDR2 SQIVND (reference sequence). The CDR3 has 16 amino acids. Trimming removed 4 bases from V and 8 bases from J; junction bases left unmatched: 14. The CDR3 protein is CASSKGTGRRLRGYTF. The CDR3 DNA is TGTGCCAGTAGTAAGGGGACAGGGCGTCGTCTACGGGGCTACACCTTC.

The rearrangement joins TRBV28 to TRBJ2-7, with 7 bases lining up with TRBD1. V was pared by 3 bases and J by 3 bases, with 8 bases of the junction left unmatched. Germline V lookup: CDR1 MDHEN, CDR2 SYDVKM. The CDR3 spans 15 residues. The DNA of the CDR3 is TGTGCCAGCAGTTTCCATCACAGGGGCAACTACGAGCAGTACTTC. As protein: CASSFHHRGNYEQYF.

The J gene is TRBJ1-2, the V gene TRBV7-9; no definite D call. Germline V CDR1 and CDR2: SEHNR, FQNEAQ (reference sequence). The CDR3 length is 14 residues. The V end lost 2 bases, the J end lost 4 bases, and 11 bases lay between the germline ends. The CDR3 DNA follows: TGTGCCAGCAGCTTACTAGGGAGGAGCTATGGCTACACCTTC. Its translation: CASSLLGRSYGYTF.

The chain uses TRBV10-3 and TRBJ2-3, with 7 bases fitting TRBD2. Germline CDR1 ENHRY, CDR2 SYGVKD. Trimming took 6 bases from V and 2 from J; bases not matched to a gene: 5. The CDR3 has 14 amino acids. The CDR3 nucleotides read TGTGCCATCAGGGACGGGACTAACACAGATACGCAGTATTTT. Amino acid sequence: CAIRDGTNTDTQYF.

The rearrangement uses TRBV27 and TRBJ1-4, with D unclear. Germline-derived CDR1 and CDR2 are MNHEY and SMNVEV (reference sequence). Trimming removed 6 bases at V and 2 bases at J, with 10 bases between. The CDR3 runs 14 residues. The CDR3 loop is CASSPEHTNEKLFF. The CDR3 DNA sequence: TGTGCCAGCAGCCCGGAGCATACTAATGAAAAACTGTTTTTT. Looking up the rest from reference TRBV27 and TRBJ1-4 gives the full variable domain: EAQVTQNPRYLITVTGKKLTVTCSQNMNHEYMSWYRQDPGLGLRQIYYSMNVEVTDKGDVPEGYKVSRKEKRNFPLILESPSPNQTSLYFCASSPEHTNEKLFFGSGTQLSVL.

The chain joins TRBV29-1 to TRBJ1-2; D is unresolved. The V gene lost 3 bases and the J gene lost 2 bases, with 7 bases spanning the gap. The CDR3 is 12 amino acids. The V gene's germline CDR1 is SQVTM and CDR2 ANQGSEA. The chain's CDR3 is CSVESSNYGYTF. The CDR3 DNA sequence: TGCAGCGTTGAGTCTTCGAACTATGGCTACACCTTC.

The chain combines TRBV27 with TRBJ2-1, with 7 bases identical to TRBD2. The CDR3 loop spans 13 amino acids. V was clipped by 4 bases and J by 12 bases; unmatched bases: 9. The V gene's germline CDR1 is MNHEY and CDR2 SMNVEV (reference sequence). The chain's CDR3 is CASSWTSSHVQFF. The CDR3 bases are TGTGCCAGCAGTTGGACTAGTTCGCATGTGCAGTTCTTC.

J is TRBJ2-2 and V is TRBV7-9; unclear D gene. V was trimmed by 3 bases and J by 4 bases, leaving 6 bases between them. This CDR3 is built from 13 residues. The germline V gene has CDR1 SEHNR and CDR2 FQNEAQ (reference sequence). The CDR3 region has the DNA TGTGCCAGCAGCTTTTCCGGCACCGGGGAGCTGTTTTTT. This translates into CASSFSGTGELFF.

The CDR3 coding sequence is TGTGCCAGCAGCGACAGGGGGCGCGGCGAGCAGTACTTC. Translation: CASSDRGRGEQYF. This sequence joins TRBV9 and TRBJ2-5; 9 bases fit TRBD1. The DNA end is a closer match to TRBJ2-7, so the J assignment may be wrong. The germline gives CDR1 SGDLS, CDR2 YYNGEE. The CDR3 covers 13 residues.

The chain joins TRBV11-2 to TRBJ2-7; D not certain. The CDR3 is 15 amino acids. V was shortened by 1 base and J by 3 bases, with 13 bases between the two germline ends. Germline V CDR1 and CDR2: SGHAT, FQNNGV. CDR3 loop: CASSLGATPLYEQYF. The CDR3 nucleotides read TGTGCCAGCAGCTTAGGGGCGACGCCTCTCTACGAGCAGTACTTC.

CDR3 amino acids: CASSETGGSTEAFF. CDR3 coding DNA: TGTGCCAGCAGTGAGACAGGGGGGAGCACTGAAGCTTTCTTT. This sequence joins TRBV6-1 and TRBJ1-1, with 9 bases fitting TRBD1. CDR1 MNHNS and CDR2 SASEGT come from the germline V gene. Unmatched junction bases numbered 3, after V lost 3 bases and J lost 4 bases. The CDR3 runs to 14 residues.

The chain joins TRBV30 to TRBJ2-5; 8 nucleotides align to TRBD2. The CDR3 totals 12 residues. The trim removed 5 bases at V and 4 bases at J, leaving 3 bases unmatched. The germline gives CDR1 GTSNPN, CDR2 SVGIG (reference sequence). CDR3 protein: CAWGTRGETQYF. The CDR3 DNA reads TGTGCCTGGGGGACTAGGGGAGAGACCCAGTACTTC. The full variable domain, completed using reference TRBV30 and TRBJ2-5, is SQTIHQWPATLVQPVGSPLSLECTVEGTSNPNLYWYRQAAGRGLQLLFYSVGIGQISSEVPQNLSASRPQDRQFILSSKKLLLSDSGFYLCAWGTRGETQYFGPGTRLLVL.

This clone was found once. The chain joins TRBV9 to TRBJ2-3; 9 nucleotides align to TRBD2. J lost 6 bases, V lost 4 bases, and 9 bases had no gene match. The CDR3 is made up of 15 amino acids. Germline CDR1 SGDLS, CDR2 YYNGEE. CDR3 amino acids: CASSPLAGGVDTQYF. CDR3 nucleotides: TGTGCCAGCAGCCCACTGGCGGGAGGGGTCGATACGCAGTATTTT.

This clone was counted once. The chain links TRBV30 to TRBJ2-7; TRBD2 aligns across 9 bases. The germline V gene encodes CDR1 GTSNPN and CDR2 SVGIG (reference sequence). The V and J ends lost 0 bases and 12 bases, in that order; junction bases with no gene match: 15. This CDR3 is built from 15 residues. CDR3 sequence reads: CAWSVVGRASGILYF. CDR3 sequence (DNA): TGTGCCTGGAGTGTAGTCGGCCGGGCTAGCGGGATTCTGTACTTC.

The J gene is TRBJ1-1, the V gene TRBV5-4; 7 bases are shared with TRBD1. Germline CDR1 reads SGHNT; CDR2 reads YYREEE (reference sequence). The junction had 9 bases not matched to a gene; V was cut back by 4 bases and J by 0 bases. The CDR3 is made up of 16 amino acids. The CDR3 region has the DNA TGTGCCAGCAGCCCGGAGGGGGGACAGATGAACACTGAAGCTTTCTTT. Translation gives CASSPEGGQMNTEAFF.

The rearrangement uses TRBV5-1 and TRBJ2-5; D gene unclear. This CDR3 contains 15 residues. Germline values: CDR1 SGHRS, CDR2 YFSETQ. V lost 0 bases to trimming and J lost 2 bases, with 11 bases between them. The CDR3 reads CASSLASRVQETQYF. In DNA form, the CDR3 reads TGCGCCAGCAGCTTGGCATCCCGGGTTCAAGAGACCCAGTACTTC.

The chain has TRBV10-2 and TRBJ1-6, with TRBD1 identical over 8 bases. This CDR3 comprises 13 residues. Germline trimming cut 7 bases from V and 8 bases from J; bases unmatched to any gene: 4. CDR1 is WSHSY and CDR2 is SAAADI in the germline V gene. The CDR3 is CASTGQGHSPLHF. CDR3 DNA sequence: TGCGCCAGCACCGGACAGGGCCATTCACCCCTCCACTTT.